These 4 T cell receptor beta chains came from one sample sequenced in a study of CD8+CD57+ T cells in acquired aplastic anemia. Genomic DNA, the template, was used for profiling of the TCR beta VDJ and CDR3. TCRdb processed the reads anew with MiXCR; each CDR3 protein has one entry. This table holds around 250,000 distinct CDR3 sequences, approximately 57% found once. The sequenced sample was sorted CD4+, CD8+, or CD8+CD57+ T cells (not recorded which) from PBMCs. These receptors originate from a human donor with severe aplastic anemia or a healthy control (not recorded which).

The table lists this clonotype with many counts. The chain joins TRBV15 to TRBJ1-6, with a tentative D call TRBD1 (5 bases). The CDR3 contains 16 residues. Germline loops: CDR1 LNHNV, CDR2 YYDKDF (reference sequence). Between the trimmed V and J ends, which lost 4 bases and 3 bases, there was a span of 13 bases. Written as DNA, the CDR3 is TGTGCCACCAGCACCCTCGGGGGTTACTATAATTCACCCCTCCACTTT. Translated: CATSTLGGYYNSPLHF.

This chain links TRBV12-3 or TRBV12-4 with TRBJ2-2; no clear D gene. V lost 1 base and J 8 bases, leaving 5 bases between the germline ends. The CDR3 runs to 12 residues. The CDR3, as DNA: TGTGCCAGCAGTTTAGACGGGGGGGAGCTGTTTTTT. Translation: CASSLDGGELFF.

This chain links TRBV5-1 with TRBJ2-5; 7 bases are a match to TRBD1. This CDR3 is built from 14 residues. V shed 0 bases, J shed 5 bases, and the junction held 4 bases outside the gene matches. CDR1 and CDR2 from the germline V gene are SGHRS and YFSETQ. CDR3 bases: TGCGCCAGCAGCTTGGCCACAGGGGCGGAGACCCAGTACTTC. This gives the protein CASSLATGAETQYF.

V and J are TRBV7-3 and TRBJ2-5; 7 nucleotides agree with TRBD2. The CDR3 has 15 residues. In germline, CDR1 is SGHTA, CDR2 FQGTGA. Trimming removed 1 base from V and 0 bases from J; junction bases left unmatched: 2. CDR3 nucleotides: TGTGCCAGCAGCTTAATGGGGGGGTACCAAGAGACCCAGTACTTC. It encodes CASSLMGGYQETQYF.